A selection of T cell receptor beta chains follows, all from one sample in a study of blood T cell repertoires in COVID-19. Assay used: immunoSEQ multiplex PCR; TCRdb lists only in-frame clones, some missing. The data contain 200,000 to 300,000 clones, 85% of them singletons. The sequencing sample was made of peripheral blood. The receptors originated from a woman aged 60-70 years with active or convalescent COVID-19. The CDR3 runs from the conserved cysteine through the conserved F or W. A D gene is named only where the DNA matches it firmly. The size of a clone is reported for some rows only, either as once, few or many, or as a class for expanded clones.

d_gene	abundance	len	v_gene	j_gene	CDR3nt	CDR3aa
.	.	14	TRBV7-6	TRBJ2-1	TGTGCCAGCGGGTTCGGGGTAGGGCACAATGAGCAGTTCTTC	CASGFGVGHNEQFF
TRBD2	once	13	TRBV10-1	TRBJ2-2	TGCGCCAGCAGAGCGGGAGGGCCCGGGGAGCTGTTTTTT	CASRAGGPGELFF
TRBD1	.	15	TRBV5-4	TRBJ2-1	TGTGCCAGCAGCCTAGACAGGGACCCTCGGAATGAGCAGTTCTTC	CASSLDRDPRNEQFF
.	.	12	TRBV30	TRBJ1-1	TGTGCCTGGAGTGACTTGGGGCCTGAAGCTTTCTTT	CAWSDLGPEAFF
TRBD1	.	15	TRBV19	TRBJ1-5	TGTGCCAGTAGTATCATAGGGGGCGGCAATCAGCCCCAGCATTTT	CASSIIGGGNQPQHF
TRBD2	.	16	TRBV25-1	TRBJ2-3	TGTGCCAGCAGTGAGGGACTAGCGCTAAGCACAGATACGCAGTATTTT	CASSEGLALSTDTQYF
.	.	13	TRBV3-1/TRBV3-2	TRBJ2-1	TGTGCCAGCAGCCAAGGGTCCCCCTACCAGCAGTTCTTC	CASSQGSPYQQFF
.	.	13	TRBV6-6	TRBJ1-1	TGTGCCAGCAGAGGGGACATGAATGGTGAAGCTTTCTTT	CASRGDMNGEAFF
TRBD1	.	14	TRBV15	TRBJ2-2	TGTGCCACCAGCAGGGGACAGTTTTCCGGGGAGCTGTTTTTT	CATSRGQFSGELFF
.	.	14	TRBV13	TRBJ1-6	TGTGCCAGCAGCTTTGGGACAATGAATTCACCCCTCCACTTT	CASSFGTMNSPLHF
TRBD2	.	14	TRBV2	TRBJ2-1	TGTGCCAGCAGGCCAGCGGGGGACTACAATGAGCAGTTCTTC	CASRPAGDYNEQFF
TRBD1	few	13	TRBV3-1/TRBV3-2	TRBJ1-2	TGTGCCACCTCGGACAGGGCTAACTATGGCTACACCTTC	CATSDRANYGYTF
.	.	15	TRBV14	TRBJ2-3	TGTGCCAGCAGCCAAGAGCTCGCCCGCGCAGATACGCAGTATTTT	CASSQELARADTQYF
.	.	14	TRBV28	TRBJ2-5	TGTGCCAGCAGTGTACCACAGGGTTTAGAGACCCAGTACTTC	CASSVPQGLETQYF
TRBD2	.	13	TRBV3-1/TRBV3-2	TRBJ2-7	TGTGCCTCCAGGACTAGCGGCTCCTACGAGCAGTACTTC	CASRTSGSYEQYF
TRBD2	once	15	TRBV7-2	TRBJ2-3	TGTGCCAGCAGCCCCAGCGGGATAAGCACAGATACGCAGTATTTT	CASSPSGISTDTQYF
.	.	16	TRBV19	TRBJ1-4	TGTGCCAGTAGTCGGACGGGGGGGAGCCTTAATGAAAAACTGTTTTTT	CASSRTGGSLNEKLFF
.	.	10	TRBV2	TRBJ2-7	TGTGCCAGCAGCAGACAGGAGCAGTACTTC	CASSRQEQYF
.	few	14	TRBV9	TRBJ1-2	TGTGCCAGCAGCGTAGGGGGCCGCGACTATGGCTACACCTTC	CASSVGGRDYGYTF
.	.	17	TRBV24-1	TRBJ2-5	TGTGCCACCAGTGACCTAGGGGGGGACATCTCACCGGAGACCCAGTACTTC	CATSDLGGDISPETQYF
TRBD2	.	12	TRBV29-1	TRBJ2-2	TGCAGCGCGGGAGGGGGCACCGGGGAGCTGTTTTTT	CSAGGGTGELFF
.	many	17	TRBV5-4	TRBJ1-2	TGTGCCAGCAGCCTGGGGGGTTTCGACAGGATAACCTATGGCTACACCTTC	CASSLGGFDRITYGYTF
.	.	17	TRBV15	TRBJ1-2	TGTGCCACCAGCAGAGATGTGTCGCCGAGTCCTGCCTATGGCTACACCTTC	CATSRDVSPSPAYGYTF
.	.	18	TRBV27	TRBJ1-5	TGTGCCAGCAGTCCTAGAGCGTCGGGCACGGGGATCAGTCAGCCCCAGCATTTT	CASSPRASGTGISQPQHF
.	.	11	TRBV20-1	TRBJ2-5	TGCAGTGCTAGTGCGGTCGAGACCCAGTACTTC	CSASAVETQYF
.	.	12	TRBV11-2	TRBJ2-7	TGTGCCAGCAGCTTTAATACCTACGAGCAGTACTTC	CASSFNTYEQYF
.	.	19	TRBV4-2	TRBJ1-4	TGTGCCAGCAGCCAAGTCGGGGGGCTCCAGGTGGTAGGGACTGAAAAACTGTTTTTT	CASSQVGGLQVVGTEKLFF
TRBD2	.	15	TRBV10-3	TRBJ2-1	TGTGCCATCAGTGGCGGGACTAGCGGGAGAAGTGAGCAGTTCTTC	CAISGGTSGRSEQFF
TRBD2	.	15	TRBV3-1/TRBV3-2	TRBJ2-1	TGTGCCAGCAGCCACGGGACTAGCCCCTACAATGAGCAGTTCTTC	CASSHGTSPYNEQFF
.	.	15	TRBV20-1	TRBJ2-1	TGCAGTGCTAGTGTCCGGGGTCGCTCCTACAATGAGCAGTTCTTC	CSASVRGRSYNEQFF
TRBD1	few	13	TRBV6-5	TRBJ1-5	TGTGCCAGCAGTTACGACAGGGATCAGCCCCAGCATTTT	CASSYDRDQPQHF
.	.	13	TRBV2	TRBJ2-1	TGTGCCAGCAGCACCCGGACGGGGGGCGGGCAGTTCTTC	CASSTRTGGGQFF
.	.	15	TRBV19	TRBJ2-2	TGTGCCAGTAGTATGATAGCTGGTAGCACCGGGGAGCTGTTTTTT	CASSMIAGSTGELFF
TRBD1	.	17	TRBV11-3	TRBJ1-5	TGTGCCAGCAGCTTAAGGCTTGCGGACAGGATGGGTCAGCCCCAGCATTTT	CASSLRLADRMGQPQHF
TRBD1	.	15	TRBV5-8	TRBJ1-3	TGTGCCAGCAGTAATTCGACAGGGGGAAGAAACACCATATATTTT	CASSNSTGGRNTIYF
TRBD2	.	18	TRBV7-7	TRBJ2-5	TGTGCTAGCAGCTTAGGGACTAGCGGGAGATGGTCCCAAGAGACCCAGTACTTC	CASSLGTSGRWSQETQYF
TRBD2	.	18	TRBV19	TRBJ2-1	TGTGCCAGTAGTCCTAAATCCCTAGCGGGAGGGCGGGGGAATGAGCAGTTCTTC	CASSPKSLAGGRGNEQFF
TRBD1	.	15	TRBV27	TRBJ1-1	TGTGCCAGCAGTTTTTATCCAGGGGGAGGCACTGAAGCTTTCTTT	CASSFYPGGGTEAFF
.	.	16	TRBV6-5	TRBJ2-2	TGTGCCAGCAGTTACTCGGGGGCGTCGAACACCGGGGAGCTGTTTTTT	CASSYSGASNTGELFF
.	.	14	TRBV7-9	TRBJ1-1	TGTGCCAGCAGCCCGAACGGCGGCGGCACTGAAGCTTTCTTT	CASSPNGGGTEAFF
.	once	12	TRBV18	TRBJ2-2	TGTGCCAGCTCACAGGGGCACGGGGAGCTGTTTTTT	CASSQGHGELFF
.	few	17	TRBV5-5	TRBJ1-3	TGTGCCAGCAGCTTATCGGAACAGGGAGTCTCTGGAAACACCATATATTTT	CASSLSEQGVSGNTIYF
.	.	16	TRBV27	TRBJ1-5	TGTGCCAGCAGTTTATCGAGGCCCGTAAATAATCAGCCCCAGCATTTT	CASSLSRPVNNQPQHF
TRBD2	.	17	TRBV25-1	TRBJ2-7	TGTGCCAGCAGTGAGGCCGGGACTAGCGGGAGGTCCCACGAGCAGTACTTC	CASSEAGTSGRSHEQYF
.	.	16	TRBV19	TRBJ2-5	TGTGCCAGTAGTATTTTGGCGGGGGCTTTGGAAGAGACCCAGTACTTC	CASSILAGALEETQYF
TRBD1	.	14	TRBV5-1	TRBJ1-2	TGCGCCAGCAGCTTGGGACAGGGAAATAATGGCTACACCTTC	CASSLGQGNNGYTF
TRBD2	many	13	TRBV10-3	TRBJ2-1	TGTGCCACGCGGGACTACGCGAAGAATGAGCAGTTCTTC	CATRDYAKNEQFF
.	.	15	TRBV5-4	TRBJ2-1	TGTGCCAGCAGCCCGAAGACAGGTTCCTACAATGAGCAGTTCTTC	CASSPKTGSYNEQFF
TRBD1	.	17	TRBV9	TRBJ2-7	TGTGCCAGCAGCCTAGGGACAGGGGGCGCCCACTCCTACGAGCAGTACTTC	CASSLGTGGAHSYEQYF